This T cell receptor beta chain is drawn from a study of cytomegalovirus exposure and HLA in healthy donors. The sample holds a few counts of this clone. Antigen unknown. The ends lost 3 bases at V and 8 bases at J; junction bases unmatched: 13. The CDR3 length is 17 residues. Germline V gene sequence: CDR1 SGHRS, CDR2 YFSETQ. The PCR used 60 Vbeta and 13 Jbeta primers. Repertoires were generated with immunoSEQ multiplex PCR, while TCRdb's copy carries only in-frame clones and drops some. This sample has 250,000 to 350,000 clones, with roughly 85% found just once. Findings of the study overall: As was reported, the classifier diagnosed cytomegalovirus status with high specificity and sensitivity. A later analysis showed that HLA-associated TCR beta chains had undergone more clonal expansion than equally common others.

The source of this sequence is a man aged 40-55 years in good health and CMV-seropositive. The sequenced sample consisted of PBMCs. The chain recombines TRBV5-1 with TRBJ2-1, with TRBD2 matching over 11 bases. DNA of the CDR3: TGCGCCAGCAGCTATCGGGAGGCTAGCGGGAGGTATGATGAGCAGTTCTTC. It specifies CASSYREASGRYDEQFF.